Listed below are T cell receptor beta chains from one sample, sequenced in a study of shared clonotypes between healthy human individuals. Here immunoSEQ multiplex PCR was the method, and the copy in TCRdb shows in-frame clones only, minus some. The data contain 2,100,000 or so clones, approximately 95% of them seen just once; the ten biggest clones take up 0.1% to 0.15%. Sequenced input: naive CD4+ T cells sorted from blood. The receptors were gathered from a man in his late teens or twenties in good health. Each CDR3 is given without its conserved first and last residue.

TRBJ1-4 TRBV6-1 ASSALSGTTNEKLF
TRBJ1-1 TRBV28 ASRRGQNTEAF
TRBJ1-3 TRBV7-9 ASSPSRERRLSGNTIY
TRBJ1-4 TRBV7-2 ASSRTGANEKLF
TRBJ2-3 TRBV5-4 ASSSRDSTDTQY
TRBJ2-7 TRBV2 ASSRDFSYEQY
TRBJ1-5 TRBV5-4 ASNLLQGQGAMLQPQH
TRBJ2-5 TRBV9 ASSAQGQETQY
TRBJ2-2 TRBV2 ASRPDRNTGELF
TRBJ2-2 TRBV9 ASSVDVSLGSGELF
TRBJ1-5 TRBV28 ASILGGDNQPQH
TRBJ1-5 TRBV18 ASSLQGASNQPQH
TRBJ2-2 TRBV18 ASSLDRLTGELF
TRBJ2-7 TRBV5-1 ASSTEGNYEQY
TRBJ2-5 TRBV4-3 ASSQVDRGWETQY
TRBJ2-3 TRBV5-1 ASSLGTSSGDTQY
TRBJ1-5 TRBV2 ASSEEVSNQPQH
TRBJ2-7 TRBV28 ASSLSGQGYEQY
TRBJ2-5 TRBV7-6 ASSLARSGRAMGQETQY
TRBJ2-7 TRBV9 ASSVEGGPAYEQY
TRBJ2-3 TRBV5-1 ASSLELAGVTDTQY
TRBJ1-6 TRBV11-2 ASSSRTGPISYNSPLH
TRBJ1-1 TRBV2 ASSWTGVNTEAF
TRBJ2-5 TRBV5-1 ASSLTSGSGETQY
TRBJ1-1 TRBV7-9 ASSPPGTGDTEAF
TRBJ1-2 TRBV10-3 AISEAGGGGYT
TRBJ1-3 TRBV15 ATSRNTHYSGNTIY
TRBJ1-1 TRBV2 ASSGTGVGTEAF
TRBJ2-7 TRBV5-1 ASSLAAVPYEQY
TRBJ2-7 TRBV7-6 ASSPLAGVSEQY
TRBJ1-2 TRBV10-3 AIRDLTEGYT
TRBJ1-1 TRBV18 ASSPAGTANTEAF
TRBJ1-1 TRBV5-1 ASSLGTEAF
TRBJ2-1 TRBV5-1 ASSLDGRRSSYNEQF
TRBJ2-1 TRBV7-9 ASDPSGTSFRNEQF
TRBJ2-5 TRBV6-5 ASSYLRGETQY
TRBJ1-6 TRBV6-6 ASTLEVSPLH
TRBJ2-3 TRBV30 AWSVGPGRGTQY
TRBJ1-1 TRBV15 ATSRDRVGAVITEAF
TRBJ2-3 TRBV29-1 SVSRGTDTQY
TRBJ2-5 TRBV30 AWSSGTAAQETQY
TRBJ2-7 TRBV18 ASSTTSGQGAGGN